This record concerns one T cell receptor (beta chain) sequence. No antigen is known for it. Every subset had its genomic DNA shared out evenly among several immunoSEQ plates. TCRdb's table, derived via immunoSEQ multiplex PCR, lists solely in-frame clones and lacks some. The data hold about 2.4 million clones, with around 94% observed a single time. This entry comes from a study of shared clonotypes between healthy human individuals. General study points: Larger richness was generally estimated for naive than memory subsets. Unshared clonotypes carried lower generation probabilities than those common to all four donors.

The split of CD4+ cells yielded CD45RA+ naive and CD45RA-negative memory subsets. The length of the CDR3 is 16 residues. The germline CDR1 and CDR2 sequences are MNHNS and SASEGT. V shed 5 bases, J shed 4 bases, and the junction held 9 bases outside the gene matches. The sequencing sample was made of naive CD4+ T cells sorted from blood. Subset noted: CD45RA+ positively selected. The source is a man between 18 and 35 years old in good health. The chain links TRBV6-1 to TRBJ1-4; 8 bases are a match to TRBD1. This CDR3 reads CASSQDSQGGNEKLFF. CDR3 coding DNA: TGTGCCAGCAGTCAAGACTCACAGGGGGGTAATGAAAAACTGTTTTTT.